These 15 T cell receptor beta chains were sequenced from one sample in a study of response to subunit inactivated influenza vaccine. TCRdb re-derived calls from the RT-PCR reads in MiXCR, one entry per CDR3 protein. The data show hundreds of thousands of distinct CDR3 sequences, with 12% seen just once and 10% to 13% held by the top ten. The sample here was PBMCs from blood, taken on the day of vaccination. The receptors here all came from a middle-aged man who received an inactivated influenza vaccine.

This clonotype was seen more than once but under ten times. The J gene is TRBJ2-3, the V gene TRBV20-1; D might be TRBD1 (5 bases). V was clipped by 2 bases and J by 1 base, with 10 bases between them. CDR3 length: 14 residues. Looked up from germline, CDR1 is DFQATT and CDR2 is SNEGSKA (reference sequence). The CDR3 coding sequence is TGCAGTGCTAGAAAGGGGTCTGGCACAGATACGCAGTATTTT. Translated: CSARKGSGTDTQYF.

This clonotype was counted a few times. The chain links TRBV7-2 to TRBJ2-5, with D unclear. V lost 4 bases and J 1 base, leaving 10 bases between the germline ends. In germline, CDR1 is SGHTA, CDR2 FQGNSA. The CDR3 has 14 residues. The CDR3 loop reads CASSSGRIQETQYF. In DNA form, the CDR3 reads TGTGCCAGCAGCTCCGGACGGATCCAAGAGACCCAGTACTTC.

The CDR3 loop reads CAISEGGGGYEQYF. In nucleotides, the CDR3 is TGTGCCATCAGTGAGGGCGGAGGGGGCTACGAGCAGTACTTC. J is TRBJ2-7 and V is TRBV10-3; D is perhaps TRBD1 or TRBD2 (6 bases each). This CDR3 is 14 amino acids long. V was clipped by 2 bases and J by 3 bases, with 11 bases between them. Germline V lookup: CDR1 ENHRY, CDR2 SYGVKD.

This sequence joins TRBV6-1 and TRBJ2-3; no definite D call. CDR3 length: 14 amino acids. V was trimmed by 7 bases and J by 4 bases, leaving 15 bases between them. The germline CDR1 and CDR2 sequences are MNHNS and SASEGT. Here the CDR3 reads CASTPGGRSDTQYF. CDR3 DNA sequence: TGTGCCAGCACCCCGGGTGGAAGGTCAGATACGCAGTATTTT.

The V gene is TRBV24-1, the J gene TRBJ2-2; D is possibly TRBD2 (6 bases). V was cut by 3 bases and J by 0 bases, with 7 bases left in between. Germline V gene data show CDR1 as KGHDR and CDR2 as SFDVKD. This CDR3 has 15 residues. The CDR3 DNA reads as TGTGCCACCAGTGATCCTAGCGCGAACACCGGGGAGCTGTTTTTT. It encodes CATSDPSANTGELFF.

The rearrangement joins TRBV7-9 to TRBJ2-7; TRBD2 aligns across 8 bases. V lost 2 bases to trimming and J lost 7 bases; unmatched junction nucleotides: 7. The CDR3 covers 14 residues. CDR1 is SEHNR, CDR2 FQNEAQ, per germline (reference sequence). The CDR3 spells CASSLLAGTDEQYF. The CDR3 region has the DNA TGTGCCAGCAGCTTATTAGCGGGGACTGATGAGCAGTACTTC.

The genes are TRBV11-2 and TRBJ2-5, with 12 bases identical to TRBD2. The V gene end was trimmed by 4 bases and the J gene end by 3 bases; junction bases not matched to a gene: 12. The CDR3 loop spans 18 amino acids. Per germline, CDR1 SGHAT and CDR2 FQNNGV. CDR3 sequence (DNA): TGTGCCAGCAGCTCCGATATATTATGGACTAGCGGGAAAGAGACCCAGTACTTC. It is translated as CASSSDILWTSGKETQYF.

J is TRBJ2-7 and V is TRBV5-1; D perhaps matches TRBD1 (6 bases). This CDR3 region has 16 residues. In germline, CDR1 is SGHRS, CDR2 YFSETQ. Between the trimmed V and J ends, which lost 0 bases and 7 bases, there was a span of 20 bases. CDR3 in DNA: TGCGCCAGCAGCTTGGGGGTGGGGGCCGTCCTCTGGGAGCAGTACTTC. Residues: CASSLGVGAVLWEQYF.

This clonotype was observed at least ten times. CDR3 loop: CATSGFTDTQYF. Here the CDR3 DNA reads TGTGCCACCAGTGGATTCACAGATACGCAGTATTTT. The gene calls are TRBV24-1 and TRBJ2-3; D is unclear. The CDR3 spans 12 residues. Looked up from germline, CDR1 is KGHDR and CDR2 is SFDVKD. V was clipped by 5 bases and J by 2 bases, with 4 bases between them.

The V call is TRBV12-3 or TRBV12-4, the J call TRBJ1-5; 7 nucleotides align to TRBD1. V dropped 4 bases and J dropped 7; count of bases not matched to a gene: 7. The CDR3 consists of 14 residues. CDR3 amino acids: CASSSTGERQPQHF. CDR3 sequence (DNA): TGTGCCAGCAGTTCTACAGGGGAGAGGCAGCCCCAGCATTTT.

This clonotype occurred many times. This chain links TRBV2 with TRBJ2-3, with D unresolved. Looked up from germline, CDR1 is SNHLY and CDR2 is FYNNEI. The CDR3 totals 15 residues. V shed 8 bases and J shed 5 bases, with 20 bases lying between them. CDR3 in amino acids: CASATGFFSVDTQYF. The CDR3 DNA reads TGTGCCAGCGCCACCGGGTTTTTCTCGGTAGATACGCAGTATTTT.

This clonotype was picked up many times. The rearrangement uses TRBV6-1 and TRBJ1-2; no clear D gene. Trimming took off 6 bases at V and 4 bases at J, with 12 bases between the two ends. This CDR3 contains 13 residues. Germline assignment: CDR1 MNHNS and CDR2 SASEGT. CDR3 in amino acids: CASSLALPYGYTF. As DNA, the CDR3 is TGTGCCAGCAGCCTAGCCCTCCCCTATGGCTACACCTTC.

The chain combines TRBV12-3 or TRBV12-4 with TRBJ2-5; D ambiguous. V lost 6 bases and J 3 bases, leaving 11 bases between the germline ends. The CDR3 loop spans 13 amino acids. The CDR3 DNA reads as TGTGCCAGCAGGGGCAAGGTGGAAGAGACCCAGTACTTC. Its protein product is CASRGKVEETQYF.

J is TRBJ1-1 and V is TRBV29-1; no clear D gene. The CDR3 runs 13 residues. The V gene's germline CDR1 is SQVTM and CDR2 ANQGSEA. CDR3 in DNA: TGCACCAGCGGGCGGACTGGGAACACTGAAGCTTTCTTT. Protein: CTSGRTGNTEAFF.

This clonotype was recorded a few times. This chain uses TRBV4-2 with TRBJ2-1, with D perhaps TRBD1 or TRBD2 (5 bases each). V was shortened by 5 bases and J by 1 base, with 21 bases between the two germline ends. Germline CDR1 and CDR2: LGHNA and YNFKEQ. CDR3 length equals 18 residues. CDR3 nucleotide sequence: TGTGCCAGCAGCGAAGGGGCTGGGGTCGGGGTATCCTACAATGAGCAGTTCTTC. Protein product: CASSEGAGVGVSYNEQFF.